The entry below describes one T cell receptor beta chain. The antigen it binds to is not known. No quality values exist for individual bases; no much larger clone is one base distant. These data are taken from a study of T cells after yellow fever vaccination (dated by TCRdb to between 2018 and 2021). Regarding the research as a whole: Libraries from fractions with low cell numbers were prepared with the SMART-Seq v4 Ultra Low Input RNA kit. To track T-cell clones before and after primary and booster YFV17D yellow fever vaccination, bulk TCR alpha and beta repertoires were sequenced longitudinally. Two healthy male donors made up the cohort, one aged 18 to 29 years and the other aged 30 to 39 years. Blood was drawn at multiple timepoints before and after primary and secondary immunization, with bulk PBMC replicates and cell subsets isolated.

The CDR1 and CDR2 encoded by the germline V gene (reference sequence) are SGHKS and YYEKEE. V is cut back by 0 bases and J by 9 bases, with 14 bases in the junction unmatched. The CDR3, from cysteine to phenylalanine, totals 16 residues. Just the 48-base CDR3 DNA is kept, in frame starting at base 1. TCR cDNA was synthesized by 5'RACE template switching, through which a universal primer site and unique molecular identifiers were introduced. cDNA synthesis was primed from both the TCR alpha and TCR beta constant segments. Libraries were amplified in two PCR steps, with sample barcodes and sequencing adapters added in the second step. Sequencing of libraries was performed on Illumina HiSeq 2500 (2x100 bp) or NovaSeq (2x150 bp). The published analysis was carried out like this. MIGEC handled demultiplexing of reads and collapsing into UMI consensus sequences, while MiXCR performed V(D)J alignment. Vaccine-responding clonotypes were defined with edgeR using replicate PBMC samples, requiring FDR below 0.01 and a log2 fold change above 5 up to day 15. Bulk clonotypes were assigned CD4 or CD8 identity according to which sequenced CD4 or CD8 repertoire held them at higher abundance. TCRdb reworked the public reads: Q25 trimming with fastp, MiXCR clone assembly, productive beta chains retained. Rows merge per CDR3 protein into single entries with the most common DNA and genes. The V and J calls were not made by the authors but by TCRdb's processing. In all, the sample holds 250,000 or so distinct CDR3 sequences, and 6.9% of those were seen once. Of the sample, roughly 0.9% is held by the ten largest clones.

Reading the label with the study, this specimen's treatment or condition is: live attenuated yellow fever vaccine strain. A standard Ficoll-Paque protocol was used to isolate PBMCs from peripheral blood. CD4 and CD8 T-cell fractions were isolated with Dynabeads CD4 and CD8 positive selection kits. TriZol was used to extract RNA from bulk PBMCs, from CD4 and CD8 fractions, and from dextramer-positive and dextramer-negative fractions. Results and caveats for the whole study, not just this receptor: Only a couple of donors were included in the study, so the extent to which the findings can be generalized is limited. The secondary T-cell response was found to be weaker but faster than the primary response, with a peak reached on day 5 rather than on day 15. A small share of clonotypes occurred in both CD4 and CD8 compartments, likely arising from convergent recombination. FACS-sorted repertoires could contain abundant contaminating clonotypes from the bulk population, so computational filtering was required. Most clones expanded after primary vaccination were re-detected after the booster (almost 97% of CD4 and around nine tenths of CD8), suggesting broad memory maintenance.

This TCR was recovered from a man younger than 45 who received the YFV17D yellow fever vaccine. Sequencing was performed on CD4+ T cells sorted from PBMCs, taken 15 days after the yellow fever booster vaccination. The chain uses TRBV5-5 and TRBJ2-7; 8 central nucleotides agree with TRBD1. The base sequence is TGTGCCAGCAGCTTGGCTGCGTGGGGGACAGGACAGGGGCAGTACTTC. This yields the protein CASSLAAWGTGQGQYF.